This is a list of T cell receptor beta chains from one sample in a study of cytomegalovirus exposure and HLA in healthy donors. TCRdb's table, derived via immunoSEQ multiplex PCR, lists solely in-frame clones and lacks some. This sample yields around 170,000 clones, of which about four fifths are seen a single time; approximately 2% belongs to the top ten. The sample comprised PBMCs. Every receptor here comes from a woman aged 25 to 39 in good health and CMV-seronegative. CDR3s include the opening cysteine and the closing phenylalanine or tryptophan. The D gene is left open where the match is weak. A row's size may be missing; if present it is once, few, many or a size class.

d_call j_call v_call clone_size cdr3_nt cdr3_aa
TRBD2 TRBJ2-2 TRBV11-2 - TGTGCCAGCAGACTCCCGGGACTAGCGAACACCGGGGAGCTGTTTTTT CASRLPGLANTGELFF
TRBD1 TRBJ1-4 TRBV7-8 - TGTGCCAGCAGACCCCCCCGGGACAGCCACCATGAAAAACTGTTTTTT CASRPPRDSHHEKLFF
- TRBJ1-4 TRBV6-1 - TGTGCCAGCAGTGAGTTGGCCCCGAGACGGGTTATTAGGCGGGAAAAACTGTTTTTT CASSELAPRRVIRREKLFF
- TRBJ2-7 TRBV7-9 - TGTGCCAGCAGCCAGGGGCCTGACTACGAGCAGTACTTC CASSQGPDYEQYF
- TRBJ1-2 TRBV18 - TGTGCCAGCTCACCAAAGGAAGGGGCTTATGGCTACACCTTC CASSPKEGAYGYTF
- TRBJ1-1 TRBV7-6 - TGTGCCAGCAGCCCGGGACTCCTGAACACTGAAGCTTTCTTT CASSPGLLNTEAFF
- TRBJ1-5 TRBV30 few TGTGCCTGGGGATTTACAGGCGGCCATCAGCCCCAGCATTTT CAWGFTGGHQPQHF
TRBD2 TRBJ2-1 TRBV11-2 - TGTGCCAGCAGCTTACCAGCGGGGGGGCCGAGCTCCTACAATGAGCAGTTCTTC CASSLPAGGPSSYNEQFF
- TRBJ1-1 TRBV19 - TGTGCCAGTAGTATAGACCGGGAGAGGACTGAAGCTTTCTTT CASSIDRERTEAFF
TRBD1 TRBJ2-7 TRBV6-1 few TGTGCCAGCAGTACGACAGGGGCCTACGAGCAGTACTTC CASSTTGAYEQYF
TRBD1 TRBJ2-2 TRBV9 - TGTGCCAGCAGCTCCCGGACAGGGGACACCGGGGAGCTGTTTTTT CASSSRTGDTGELFF
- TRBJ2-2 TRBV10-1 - TGCGCCAGCAGTGAGTCGGGCAGGGGACGGACCGGGGAGCTGTTTTTT CASSESGRGRTGELFF
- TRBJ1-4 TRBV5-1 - TGCGCCAGCGGCTTGGCCGTCGGGGGGACGAGTAATGAAAAACTGTTTTTT CASGLAVGGTSNEKLFF
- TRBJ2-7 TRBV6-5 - TGTGCCAGCAGTTATACCGTGTTACAGAACTCCTACGAGCAGTACTTC CASSYTVLQNSYEQYF
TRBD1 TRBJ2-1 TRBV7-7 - TGTGCCAGCAGCTTCGGGACAGGGGTCTACAATGAGCAGTTCTTC CASSFGTGVYNEQFF
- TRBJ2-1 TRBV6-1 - TGTGCCAGCAGCAAGGAGGGGTTCTCCTACAATGAGCAGTTCTTC CASSKEGFSYNEQFF
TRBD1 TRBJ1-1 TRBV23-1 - TGCGCCAGCCTACCGGACAGGGGAAGCACTGAAGCTTTCTTT CASLPDRGSTEAFF
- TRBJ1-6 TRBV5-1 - TGCGCCAGCAGCTTGGTAGGGCCTCAGGGAGGGAACTCACCCCTCCACTTT CASSLVGPQGGNSPLHF